Reported below is one TCR beta chain. Antigen specificity is unknown. The germline V gene has CDR1 ENHRY and CDR2 SYGVKD. CDR3 length: 16 amino acids. V lost 4 bases, J lost 4 bases, and 14 bases lay in between. These data are taken from a study of Ad26.COV2.S vaccination and SARS-CoV-2 variants. Study background: Intramuscular Ad26.COV2.S doses were given once or twice, 56 days apart. The study, taken as a whole, reports: People who got the vaccine had more spike-specific TCR breadth than people who got placebo. Post-vaccination breadth of spike-specific CD8+ and CD4+ T cell responses was reportedly substantial. Breadth measured for non-spike TCRs was similar across vaccine and placebo recipients.

The assay was immunoSEQ multiplex PCR, and TCRdb's table has in-frame clones only and misses some. The data hold under 600,000 clones, with 80% to 90% observed a single time. Treatment noted: some 20 received Ad26.COV2.S at low or high dose, single or two shots; about five received placebo; per-sample allocation not given. Samples were taken on day 63 after the first vaccine or placebo injection. The source is a person aged 18-65 years who received the Ad26.COV2.S COVID-19 vaccine or a placebo. The chain uses TRBV10-3 and TRBJ1-6; D remains ambiguous. Material: peripheral blood, obtained in a trial of Ad26.COV2.S vaccine versus placebo. CDR3 bases: TGTGCCATCAGTGCGAACAGTCTGGGATATAATTCACCCCTCCACTTT. It yields the protein CAISANSLGYNSPLHF.